The 25 T cell receptor beta chains in this list originate from one sample, sequenced in a study of T-cell memory formation after mild COVID-19. TCRdb re-derived calls from the 5' RACE reads in MiXCR, one entry per CDR3 protein. The table has hundreds of thousands of distinct CDR3 sequences, under 20% seen once; the top ten hold about 23%. Sequenced material: PBMCs or a T cell subset sorted from them (not recorded which). These receptor sequences come from a man between 18 and 35 years old who had mild COVID-19 (a few samples of this study predate the infection). Cell type and time point are not known.

The sample holds many counts of this clonotype. The chain combines TRBV29-1 with TRBJ2-2; D call uncertain. The germline gives CDR1 SQVTM, CDR2 ANQGSEA. Trimming shortened V by 0 bases and J by 0 bases, and 14 bases separated the two germline ends. The CDR3 covers 17 residues. The CDR3 coding sequence is TGCAGCGTTGAAGATTCAGTAAGAAGCGCGAACACCGGGGAGCTGTTTTTT. This sequence encodes CSVEDSVRSANTGELFF.

In its sample, this clonotype was seen a few times. This chain uses TRBV7-2 with TRBJ2-4, with a weak D call TRBD1 (5 bases). Trimming removed 0 bases from V and 0 bases from J, with 15 bases in between. Germline lookup yields CDR1 SGHTA and CDR2 FQGNSA. The CDR3 covers 18 residues. Here the CDR3 DNA reads TGTGCCAGCAGCTTAGCTTACAGGAAGAACCTAGCCAAAAACATTCAGTACTTC. It codes for CASSLAYRKNLAKNIQYF.

This clonotype has a count of ten or more. The rearrangement uses TRBV15 and TRBJ2-2; 10 positions match TRBD2. There are 15 residues in the CDR3. Germline V gives CDR1 LNHNV, CDR2 YYDKDF (reference sequence). With V trimmed by 2 bases and J by 6 bases, 3 bases remained unmatched. CDR3 nucleotides: TGTGCCACCAGCAGAACCGGGACTAGCGCCGGGGAGCTGTTTTTT. Its protein product is CATSRTGTSAGELFF.

The chain carries TRBV20-1 and TRBJ1-5; no clear D gene. The V end lost 6 bases, the J end lost 1 base, and 16 bases lay between the germline ends. In germline, CDR1 is DFQATT, CDR2 SNEGSKA (reference sequence). This CDR3 has 15 residues. CDR3 in DNA: TGCAGTGCCCACCCAGCGGGCCGGAGCAATCAGCCCCAGCATTTT. Translating it yields CSAHPAGRSNQPQHF.

The chain joins TRBV11-2 to TRBJ1-1; no clear D. V dropped 1 base and J dropped 0 bases, with 9 bases sitting between them. The CDR3 contains 15 residues. Germline CDR1 SGHAT, CDR2 FQNNGV. CDR3 coding DNA: TGTGCCAGCAGCTTAGCGCGCATACTGAACACTGAAGCTTTCTTT. Residues: CASSLARILNTEAFF.

This clonotype was observed a handful of times. This sequence joins TRBV27 and TRBJ1-5, with D perhaps TRBD1 (5 bases). Looked up from germline, CDR1 is MNHEY and CDR2 is SMNVEV (reference sequence). The CDR3 extends over 14 amino acids. The V gene lost 6 bases and the J gene lost 7 bases, with 16 bases spanning the gap. This CDR3 is CASRRFGQEQPQHF. In DNA form, the CDR3 reads TGTGCCAGCAGACGTTTCGGACAAGAACAGCCCCAGCATTTT.

V is TRBV2 and J is TRBJ2-2; TRBD1 matches 8 bases. Germline V gene sequence: CDR1 SNHLY, CDR2 FYNNEI. This CDR3 has 16 amino acids. With 9 bases clipped from V and 4 bases from J, the junction kept 13 bases outside the gene matches. This CDR3 is CARLGSDRGVTGELFF. CDR3 DNA: TGTGCCAGGCTGGGGAGTGACAGGGGAGTCACCGGGGAGCTGTTTTTT.

This clonotype was counted ten times or more. The J gene is TRBJ2-7, the V gene TRBV20-1; 7 positions agree with TRBD1. Germline lookup yields CDR1 DFQATT and CDR2 SNEGSKA (reference sequence). J lost 2 bases, V lost 1 base, and 2 bases had no gene match. The length of the CDR3 is 13 residues. The CDR3 protein is CSARGQGTYEQYV. CDR3 nucleotide sequence: TGCAGTGCTAGAGGACAGGGAACCTACGAGCAGTACGTC.

Many counts were recorded for this clonotype. One junction end does not reproduce the germline sequence, and a read error may be involved. The chain recombines TRBV12-3 or TRBV12-4 with TRBJ1-2; D gene uncertain. The CDR3 sequence is 12 residues long. DNA for the CDR3: TGCGCCAGCAGCTTTTCCAACTATGGCTACACCTTC. Protein sequence: CASSFSNYGYTF.

The J gene is TRBJ2-1, the V gene TRBV20-1; possibly TRBD2 for D (7 bases). CDR3 length: 14 amino acids. V lost 1 base and J lost 6, with 13 bases in between. CDR1 DFQATT and CDR2 SNEGSKA come from the germline V gene (reference sequence). CDR3 in amino acids: CSARVGGAGNEQFF. DNA for the CDR3: TGCAGTGCTAGAGTTGGGGGGGCAGGCAATGAGCAGTTCTTC.

The rearrangement uses TRBV5-4 and TRBJ2-5; 8 nucleotides match TRBD2. The germline gives CDR1 SGHNT, CDR2 YYREEE (reference sequence). The CDR3 has 15 residues. Unmatched junction bases numbered 8, after V lost 3 bases and J lost 4 bases. The CDR3, as DNA: TGTGCCAGCAGCTCCAGGGGACTAGTCGCAGAGACCCAGTACTTC. Protein product: CASSSRGLVAETQYF.

The table lists this clonotype with a few counts. V and J are TRBV7-9 and TRBJ1-1, with D uncertain. The CDR3 has 16 amino acids. CDR1 and CDR2 (germline): SEHNR, FQNEAQ (reference sequence). Trimming took off 3 bases at V and 0 bases at J, with 14 bases between the two ends. The CDR3 nucleotides read TGTGCCAGCAGCTTTATCGAGGATCTAATGAACACTGAAGCTTTCTTT. Protein product: CASSFIEDLMNTEAFF.

This clonotype was seen many times. The CDR3 sequence is CASRTMGSGNQPQHF. The CDR3 bases are TGTGCCAGCAGGACGATGGGGTCGGGCAATCAGCCCCAGCATTTT. The J gene is TRBJ1-5, the V gene TRBV28; D call uncertain. The ends were cut back, 6 bases at V and 2 bases at J, with 14 bases in the middle. In germline, CDR1 is MDHEN, CDR2 SYDVKM. This CDR3 is 15 amino acids long.

The chain couples TRBV4-3 to TRBJ1-1; the match to TRBD1 covers 7 bases. V dropped 4 bases and J dropped 1; count of bases not matched to a gene: 12. The CDR3 spans 17 residues. Per the germline V gene, CDR1 is LGHNA and CDR2 is YSLEER. The CDR3 coding sequence is TGCGCCAGCAGCCCGTTGGTTGGGACAGCCAGGAACACTGAAGCTTTCTTT. It is translated as CASSPLVGTARNTEAFF.

This rearrangement joins TRBV6-1 to TRBJ2-7, with 7 bases aligning to TRBD2. V was pared by 2 bases and J by 7 bases, with 2 bases of the junction left unmatched. Germline V gives CDR1 MNHNS, CDR2 SASEGT. This CDR3 is 12 amino acids long. For the CDR3, the DNA is TGTGCCAGCAGTGAATGGGGGGGGGAGCAGTACGTC. It yields the protein CASSEWGGEQYV.

This chain joins TRBV11-2 and TRBJ1-1; 9 bases agree with TRBD1. The CDR3 sequence is 15 residues long. V lost 0 bases and J lost 7; bases outside the gene matches: 6. Germline-derived CDR1 and CDR2 are SGHAT and FQNNGV. The CDR3 DNA reads TGTGCCAGCAGCTTAGATCCCGGGACAGGGAGTGAAGCTTTCTTT. This codes for CASSLDPGTGSEAFF.

J is TRBJ2-3 and V is TRBV6-2 or TRBV6-3; TRBD2 matches at 9 bases. The CDR3 is 15 residues long. Losses at the gene ends were 7 bases for V and 7 bases for J; bases not matched to a gene: 12. CDR1 MNHEY and CDR2 SVGEGT come from the germline V gene. The CDR3 DNA sequence: TGTGCCAGCACCACGGGTAGCGGGGGTTTGAATACGCAGTATTTT. Encoded protein: CASTTGSGGLNTQYF.

This clonotype was observed a few times. The gene calls are TRBV20-1 and TRBJ2-5; 12 positions match TRBD2. The J segment lost 5 bases and the V segment lost 0 bases, leaving 7 bases of the junction unmatched. The CDR3 spans 16 residues. CDR1 is DFQATT and CDR2 is SNEGSKA in the germline V gene (reference sequence). In DNA, the CDR3 is TGCAGTGCTAGAGATCCACTAGCGGGGGGAGCGGAGACCCAGTACTTC. Its protein is CSARDPLAGGAETQYF.

V and J are TRBV7-2 and TRBJ1-1; no definite D call. Germline lookup yields CDR1 SGHTA and CDR2 FQGNSA. This CDR3 region has 13 residues. V was pared by 6 bases and J by 3 bases, with 11 bases between. The CDR3 protein is CASRLMSYTEAFF. CDR3 bases: TGTGCCAGCAGGTTGATGAGTTACACTGAAGCTTTCTTT.

The chain has TRBV5-6 and TRBJ2-1; no clear D gene. The germline V gene encodes CDR1 SGHDT and CDR2 YYEEEE. The CDR3 totals 14 residues. Between the trimmed V and J ends, which lost 2 bases and 6 bases, there was a span of 12 bases. This CDR3 reads CASSLVWSSNEQFF. CDR3 bases: TGTGCCAGCAGCTTAGTCTGGTCTAGCAATGAGCAGTTCTTC.

This clonotype was counted between two and nine times. V is TRBV3-1 and J is TRBJ2-5; no reliable D call. The V gene lost 1 base and the J gene lost 7 bases, with 4 bases spanning the gap. Per the germline V gene, CDR1 is LGHDT and CDR2 is YNNKEL (reference sequence). This CDR3 comprises 11 residues. CDR3 residues: CASSQGPTQYF. For the CDR3, the DNA is TGTGCCAGCAGCCAAGGGCCGACCCAGTACTTC.

This clonotype was picked up many times. The J gene is TRBJ2-7, the V gene TRBV12-3 or TRBV12-4, with D perhaps TRBD1 or TRBD2 (5 bases each). This CDR3 has 14 amino acids. Trimming removed 6 bases at V and 2 bases at J, with 14 bases between. This CDR3 is CASSPGLGAYEQYF. Written as DNA, the CDR3 is TGTGCCAGCAGCCCCGGGTTGGGGGCCTACGAGCAGTACTTC.

The chain has TRBV20-1 and TRBJ2-7, with 12 bases aligning to TRBD2. V trimming: 5 bases; J trimming: 3 bases; junction bases outside the gene matches: 5. This CDR3 contains 14 residues. The V gene's germline CDR1 is DFQATT and CDR2 SNEGSKA (reference sequence). The CDR3 DNA reads TGCAGTGCTTTCCTAGCGGGGGGGTTCTACGAGCAGTACGTC. Translating gives CSAFLAGGFYEQYV.

The chain is built from TRBV12-3 or TRBV12-4 and TRBJ1-5; no firm D call. The V end lost 3 bases, the J end lost 4 bases, and 7 bases lay between the germline ends. The CDR3 loop spans 13 amino acids. The CDR3 coding sequence is TGTGCCAGCAGTTTCGGCTTTAATCAGCCCCAGCATTTT. Translating gives CASSFGFNQPQHF.

This clonotype turned up a few times. The V call is TRBV7-2, the J call TRBJ2-2, with a weak D call TRBD2 (5 bases). Trimming pared 1 base from V and 5 bases from J, leaving 8 bases between. This CDR3 region has 14 residues. Germline-derived CDR1 and CDR2 are SGHTA and FQGNSA. The CDR3 reads CASSLGWETGELFF. The DNA of the CDR3 is TGTGCCAGCAGCTTAGGCTGGGAGACCGGGGAGCTGTTTTTT.